The 9 T cell receptor beta chains in this list originate from one sample, sequenced in a study of blood T cell repertoires in COVID-19. Produced via immunoSEQ multiplex PCR; TCRdb's table is partial and in-frame only. Seen here are about 440,000 clones, around 89% observed once, and the top ten hold roughly 12%. Material for sequencing was peripheral blood. These receptors were collected from a woman aged 45-65 years with COVID-19, enrolled during active disease.

This rearrangement joins TRBV7-2 to TRBJ1-1; possibly TRBD1 for D (5 bases). With 4 bases removed from V and 4 bases from J, the gap between germline ends came to 13 bases. The CDR3 extends over 14 amino acids. From germline, CDR1 is SGHTA and CDR2 FQGNSA. DNA of the CDR3: TGTGCCAGCAGCTCCTTGGACACCGTCACTGAAGCTTTCTTT. Protein product: CASSSLDTVTEAFF. The whole variable domain, remainder taken from reference TRBV7-2 and TRBJ1-1, is GAGVSQSPSNKVTEKGKDVELRCDPISGHTALYWYRQSLGQGLEFLIYFQGNSAPDKSGLPSDRFSAERTGGSVSTLTIQRTQQEDSAVYLCASSSLDTVTEAFFGQGTRLTVV.

The genes are TRBV7-3 and TRBJ2-3; the D gene is possibly TRBD2 (8 bases). Germline assignment: CDR1 SGHTA and CDR2 FQGTGA. The CDR3 consists of 18 residues. V was cut by 5 bases and J by 7 bases, with 28 bases left in between. The CDR3 region has the DNA TGTGCCAGCAGCCCAGCGCCGGGAGGGGGCGCCCTCTCAAATACGCAGTATTTT. Protein sequence: CASSPAPGGGALSNTQYF.

The V call is TRBV5-6, the J call TRBJ1-2; 8 bases agree with TRBD1. In germline, CDR1 is SGHDT, CDR2 YYEEEE. V trimming: 3 bases; J trimming: 6 bases; junction bases outside the gene matches: 7. The CDR3 spans 14 residues. In nucleotides, the CDR3 is TGTGCCAGCAGCTGGGGACAGGTTGGGGATGGCTACACCTTC. Amino acid sequence: CASSWGQVGDGYTF.

There are a few counts of this clone. This specimen includes other DNA sequences encoding the same CDR3. The chain links TRBV18 to TRBJ1-5; unclear D gene. From germline, CDR1 is KGHSH and CDR2 LQKENI. Trimming cost V 2 bases and J 4 bases, with 6 bases left between them. The CDR3 totals 13 residues. The CDR3 DNA sequence: TGTGCCAGCTCACCATCGGGGAATCAGCCCCAGCATTTT. It codes for CASSPSGNQPQHF.

The chain uses TRBV3-1 (or the pseudogene TRBV3-2) and TRBJ1-2; 8 bases line up with TRBD1. CDR1 is LGHDT and CDR2 is YNNKEL in the germline V gene (reference sequence). After removal of 6 bases from V and 0 bases from J, the junction contained 6 bases not matched to a gene. The CDR3 runs 15 residues. CDR3 bases: TGTGCCAGCAGACCCCTCAGGGGGCCTAACTATGGCTACACCTTC. Its translation is CASRPLRGPNYGYTF.

The J gene is TRBJ2-7, the V gene TRBV18, with D possibly matching TRBD1 (6 bases). Trimming stripped 3 bases from V and 1 base from J, with 13 bases between. Germline values: CDR1 KGHSH, CDR2 LQKENI. This CDR3 is 15 amino acids long. CDR3 in DNA: TGTGCCAGCTCACCGACACAGGGTGGATCCTACGAGCAGTACTTC. As protein: CASSPTQGGSYEQYF.

Here the CDR3 DNA reads TGTGCCAGCAGTGAAAACTTCCTCTTGAGTTCACCCCTCCACTTT. The encoded protein is CASSENFLLSSPLHF. The chain recombines TRBV6-1 with TRBJ1-6; D is ambiguous. From germline, CDR1 is MNHNS and CDR2 SASEGT. With 2 bases removed from V and 9 bases from J, the gap between germline ends came to 14 bases. The CDR3 extends over 15 amino acids.

The chain recombines TRBV19 with TRBJ2-5; TRBD1 aligns across 7 bases. Germline V gives CDR1 LNHDA, CDR2 SQIVND (reference sequence). The junction had 3 bases not matched to a gene; V was cut back by 5 bases and J by 3 bases. The CDR3 is made up of 13 amino acids. The CDR3 bases are TGTGCCAGTAGTTCCGGGACAGAAGAGACCCAGTACTTC. Protein sequence: CASSSGTEETQYF.

This clone has only one observation. The chain joins TRBV12-3 or TRBV12-4 to TRBJ2-7, with 8 nucleotides matching TRBD2. The CDR3 runs to 13 residues. J gave up 6 bases and V 4 bases, and 5 bases lay outside the gene matches. The DNA for the CDR3 is TGTGCCAGCAGTTCCTCGAGCGGGGGCGAGCAGTACTTC. This codes for CASSSSSGGEQYF.